These 13 T cell receptor beta chains were sequenced from one sample in a study of glioma-infiltrating T cells. Amplification of TCR alpha and beta CDR3 regions from RNA used iRepertoire nested multiplex PCR. TCRdb re-called the multiplex PCR reads with MiXCR, one entry per CDR3 protein. The top ten clones hold more than 10% of a sample with around 390,000 distinct CDR3 sequences, around 38% of them seen once. Sequencing input: glioma tissue, nonneoplastic brain tissue, or PBMCs (not recorded which). The origin of the receptors is a human donor with low-grade glioma or glioblastoma, undergoing nonglioma brain surgery, or in good health (not recorded which).

The gene calls are TRBV28 and TRBJ2-5; D may be TRBD2 (5 bases). V was shortened by 7 bases and J by 1 base, with 19 bases between the two germline ends. The CDR3 has 16 residues. Looked up from germline, CDR1 is MDHEN and CDR2 is SYDVKM. The CDR3 region has the DNA TGTGCCAGCACCACCCGAACTCTAGCCCTCCAAGAGACCCAGTACTTC. It specifies CASTTRTLALQETQYF.

The chain is built from TRBV19 and TRBJ2-1; 11 bases match TRBD2. This CDR3 has 14 amino acids. CDR1 and CDR2 (germline): LNHDA, SQIVND (reference sequence). The trim removed 5 bases at V and 7 bases at J, leaving 4 bases unmatched. The CDR3 sequence is CASSPRTSGNEQFF. The DNA for the CDR3 is TGTGCCAGTAGTCCGAGGACTAGCGGGAATGAGCAGTTCTTC. The full variable domain, in which reference TRBV19 and TRBJ2-1 provide the parts outside the CDR3, is DGGITQSPKYLFRKEGQNVTLSCEQNLNHDAMYWYRQDPGQGLRLIYYSQIVNDFQKGDIAEGYSVSREKKESFPLTVTSAQKNPTAFYLCASSPRTSGNEQFFGPGTRLTVL.

This clonotype was seen at least ten times. V and J are TRBV28 and TRBJ1-1, with D possibly matching TRBD1 (5 bases). V was clipped by 2 bases and J by 2 bases, with 12 bases between them. The CDR3 extends over 15 amino acids. The germline V gene encodes CDR1 MDHEN and CDR2 SYDVKM. The CDR3 coding sequence is TGTGCCAGCAGTTTAGCAGGGATGATCAACACTGAAGCTTTCTTT. This sequence encodes CASSLAGMINTEAFF.

This clonotype occurred a few times. The genes are TRBV28 and TRBJ1-5; no definite D call. CDR1 is MDHEN, CDR2 SYDVKM, per germline. This CDR3 is 17 amino acids long. Between the trimmed V and J ends, which lost 5 bases and 1 base, there was a span of 18 bases. As DNA, the CDR3 is TGTGCCAGCAGTCCACTGACACTTCTTGGGAGCAATCAGCCCCAGCATTTT. It encodes CASSPLTLLGSNQPQHF.

The chain is built from TRBV24-1 and TRBJ1-1, with TRBD1 as a possible D gene (5 bases). Germline CDR1 and CDR2: KGHDR and SFDVKD. CDR3 size: 14 residues. Trimming cost V 8 bases and J 0 bases, with 12 bases left between them. CDR3 DNA: TGTGCCACCACCGGGGGAGCCCTGAACACTGAAGCTTTCTTT. Its translation is CATTGGALNTEAFF.

The chain couples TRBV10-3 to TRBJ2-7; unclear D gene. This CDR3 region has 15 residues. Trimming left V 3 bases short and J 0 bases short, with 12 bases between. Germline lookup yields CDR1 ENHRY and CDR2 SYGVKD. CDR3 sequence reads: CAISERKGISYEQYF. CDR3 nucleotides: TGTGCCATCAGTGAACGTAAAGGGATCTCCTACGAGCAGTACTTC.

As to this clonotype: A read error may account for a junction end that differs from germline. The rearrangement joins TRBV20-1 to TRBJ1-1, with TRBD1 as a possible D gene (6 bases). The germline V gene has CDR1 DFQATT and CDR2 SNEGSKA (reference sequence). This CDR3 region has 14 residues. The CDR3 region is CSARQTGLNTEAFF. CDR3 in DNA: TGCAGTGCTAGGCAGACAGGTCTGAACACTGAAGCTTTTTTT.

The V gene is TRBV10-3, the J gene TRBJ2-3; the D gene is possibly TRBD1 (5 bases). CDR1 ENHRY and CDR2 SYGVKD come from the germline V gene. The CDR3 extends over 17 amino acids. The V end lost 0 bases, the J end lost 2 bases, and 15 bases lay between the germline ends. CDR3 nucleotide sequence: TGTGCCATCAGTGAGTCCCGGGCAGGGAAGAACACAGATACGCAGTATTTT. It encodes CAISESRAGKNTDTQYF.

This clonotype turned up a few times. The chain is built from TRBV6-6 and TRBJ2-1; D remains ambiguous. CDR3 length equals 18 residues. In germline, CDR1 is MNHNY, CDR2 SVGAGI (reference sequence). Trimming pared 0 bases from V and 0 bases from J, leaving 15 bases between. The CDR3, as DNA: TGTGCCAGCAGTTACTCTCGGACGCCGGCGAGCTCCTACAATGAGCAGTTCTTC. Encoded protein: CASSYSRTPASSYNEQFF.

Points on this clonotype: A read error may be the cause here, since a much bigger clone is one base away. The chain carries TRBV6-1 and TRBJ2-5; D not resolved. The V end lost 1 base, the J end lost 0 bases, and 6 bases lay between the germline ends. This CDR3 is built from 14 residues. Germline CDR1 reads MNHNS; CDR2 reads SASEGT. Here the CDR3 reads CASSEGPHQETQYF. As DNA, the CDR3 is TGTGCCAGCAGTGAAGGCCCCCACCAAGAGACCCAGTACTTC.

This clonotype was seen a handful of times. The chain carries TRBV7-6 and TRBJ2-1; 9 positions match TRBD2. The germline gives CDR1 SGHVS, CDR2 FNYEAQ. V was clipped by 2 bases and J by 0 bases; unmatched bases: 8. This CDR3 comprises 18 residues. CDR3 bases: TGTGCCAGCAGCTTAAACCTAGCGGGACCCATCTCCTACAATGAGCAGTTCTTC. It translates to CASSLNLAGPISYNEQFF.

The chain employs TRBV5-1 and TRBJ2-1, with D possibly being TRBD2 (5 bases). This CDR3 is built from 16 residues. Germline CDR1 reads SGHRS; CDR2 reads YFSETQ. Trimming stripped 0 bases from V and 0 bases from J, with 10 bases between. CDR3 DNA: TGCGCCAGCAGCTTGGTAGCAGCGGTCTCCTACAATGAGCAGTTCTTC. Protein sequence: CASSLVAAVSYNEQFF.

The rearrangement joins TRBV7-9 to TRBJ1-1; 9 bases map to TRBD1. Germline V lookup: CDR1 SEHNR, CDR2 FQNEAQ (reference sequence). V shed 1 base, J shed 6 bases, and the junction held 3 bases outside the gene matches. CDR3 size: 14 residues. CDR3 nucleotide sequence: TGTGCCAGCAGCTTAGGACAGGGGGAATCTGAAGCTTTCTTT. Translated, it gives CASSLGQGESEAFF.